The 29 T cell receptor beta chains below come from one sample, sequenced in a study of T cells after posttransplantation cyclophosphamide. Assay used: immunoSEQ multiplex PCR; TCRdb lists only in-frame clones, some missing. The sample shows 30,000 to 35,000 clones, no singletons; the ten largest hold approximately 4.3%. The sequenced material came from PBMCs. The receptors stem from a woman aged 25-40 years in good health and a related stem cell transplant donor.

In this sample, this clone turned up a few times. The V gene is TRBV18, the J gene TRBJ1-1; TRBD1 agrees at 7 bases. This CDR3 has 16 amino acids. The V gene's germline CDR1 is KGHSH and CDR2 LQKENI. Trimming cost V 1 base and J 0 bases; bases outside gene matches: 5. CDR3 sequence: CASSPRQGGLNTEAFF. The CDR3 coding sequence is TGTGCCAGCTCACCACGTCAGGGGGGATTGAACACTGAAGCTTTCTTT.

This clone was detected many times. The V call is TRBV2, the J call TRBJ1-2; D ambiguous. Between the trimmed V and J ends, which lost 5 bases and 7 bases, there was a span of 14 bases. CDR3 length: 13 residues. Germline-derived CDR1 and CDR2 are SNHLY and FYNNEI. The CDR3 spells CASSRNVEGGYTF. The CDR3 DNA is TGTGCCAGCAGTAGGAATGTGGAGGGTGGCTACACCTTC.

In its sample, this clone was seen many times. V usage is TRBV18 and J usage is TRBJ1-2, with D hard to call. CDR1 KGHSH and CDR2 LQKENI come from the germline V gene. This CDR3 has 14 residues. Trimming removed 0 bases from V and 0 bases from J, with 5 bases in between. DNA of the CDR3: TGTGCCAGCTCACCACCGACAACTAACTATGGCTACACCTTC. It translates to CASSPPTTNYGYTF.

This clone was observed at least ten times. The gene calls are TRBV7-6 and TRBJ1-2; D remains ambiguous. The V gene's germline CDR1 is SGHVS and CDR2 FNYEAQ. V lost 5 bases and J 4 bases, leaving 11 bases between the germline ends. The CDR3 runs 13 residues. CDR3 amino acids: CASSPSRLYGYTF. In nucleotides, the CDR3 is TGTGCCAGCAGCCCCTCACGACTCTATGGCTACACCTTC. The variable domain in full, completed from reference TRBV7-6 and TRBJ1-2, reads GAGVSQSPRYKVTKRGQDVALRCDPISGHVSLYWYRQALGQGPEFLTYFNYEAQQDKSGLPNDRFSAERPEGSISTLTIQRTEQRDSAMYRCASSPSRLYGYTFGSGTRLTVV.

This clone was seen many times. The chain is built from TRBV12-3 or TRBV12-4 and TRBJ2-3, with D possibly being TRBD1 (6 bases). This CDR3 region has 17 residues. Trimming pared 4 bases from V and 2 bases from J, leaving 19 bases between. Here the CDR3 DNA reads TGTGCCAGCAGTTCCCACAGGGCCGCATCTAACACAGATACGCAGTATTTT. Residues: CASSSHRAASNTDTQYF.

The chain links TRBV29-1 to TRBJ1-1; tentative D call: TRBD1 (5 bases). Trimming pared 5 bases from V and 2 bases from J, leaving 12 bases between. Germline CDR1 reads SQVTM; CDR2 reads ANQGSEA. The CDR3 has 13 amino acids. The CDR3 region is CSVSSGTNTEAFF. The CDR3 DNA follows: TGCAGCGTTTCATCCGGGACTAACACTGAAGCTTTCTTT.

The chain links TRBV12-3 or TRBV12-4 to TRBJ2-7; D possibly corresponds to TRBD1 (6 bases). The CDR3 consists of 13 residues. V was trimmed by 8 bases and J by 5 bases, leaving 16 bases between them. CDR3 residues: CASLSDRSNEQYF. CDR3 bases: TGTGCCAGCCTATCCGACAGGTCCAACGAGCAGTACTTC.

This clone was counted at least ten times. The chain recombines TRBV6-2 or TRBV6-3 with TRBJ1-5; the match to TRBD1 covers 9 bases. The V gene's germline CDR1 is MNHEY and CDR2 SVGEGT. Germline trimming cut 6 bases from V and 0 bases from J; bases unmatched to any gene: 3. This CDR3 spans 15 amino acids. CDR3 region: CASRGTGSSNQPQHF. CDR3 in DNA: TGTGCCAGCAGGGGGACAGGGTCTAGCAATCAGCCCCAGCATTTT.

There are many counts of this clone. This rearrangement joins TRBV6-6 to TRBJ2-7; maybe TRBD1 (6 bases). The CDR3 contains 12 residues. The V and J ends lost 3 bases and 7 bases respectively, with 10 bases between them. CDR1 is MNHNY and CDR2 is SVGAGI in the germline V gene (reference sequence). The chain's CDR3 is CASSYGGGEQYF. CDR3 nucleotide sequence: TGTGCCAGCAGTTATGGGGGCGGTGAGCAGTACTTC.

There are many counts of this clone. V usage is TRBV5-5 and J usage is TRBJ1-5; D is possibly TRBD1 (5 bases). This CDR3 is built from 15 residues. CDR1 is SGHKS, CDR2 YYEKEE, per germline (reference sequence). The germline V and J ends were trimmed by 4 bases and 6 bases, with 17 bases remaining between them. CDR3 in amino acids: CASSAGLTDGQPQHF. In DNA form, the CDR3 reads TGTGCCAGCAGCGCGGGACTCACGGACGGTCAGCCCCAGCATTTT.

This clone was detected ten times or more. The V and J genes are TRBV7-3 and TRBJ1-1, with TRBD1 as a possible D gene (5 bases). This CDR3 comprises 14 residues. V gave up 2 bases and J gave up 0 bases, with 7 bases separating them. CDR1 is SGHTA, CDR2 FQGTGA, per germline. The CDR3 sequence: CASSLGGVNTEAFF. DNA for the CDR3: TGTGCCAGCAGCTTAGGAGGGGTGAACACTGAAGCTTTCTTT.

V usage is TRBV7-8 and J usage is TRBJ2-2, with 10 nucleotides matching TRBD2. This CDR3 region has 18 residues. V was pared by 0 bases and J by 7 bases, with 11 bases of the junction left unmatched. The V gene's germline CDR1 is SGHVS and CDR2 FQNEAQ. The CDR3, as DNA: TGTGCCAGCAGCTTAGCGCGTCGAGCGGGGGGGCTAGGCGGGGAGCTGTTTTTT. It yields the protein CASSLARRAGGLGGELFF. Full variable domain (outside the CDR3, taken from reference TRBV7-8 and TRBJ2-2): GAGVSQSPRYKVAKRGQDVALRCDPISGHVSLFWYQQALGQGPEFLTYFQNEAQLDKSGLPSDRFFAERPEGSVSTLKIQRTQQEDSAVYLCASSLARRAGGLGGELFFGEGSRLTVL.

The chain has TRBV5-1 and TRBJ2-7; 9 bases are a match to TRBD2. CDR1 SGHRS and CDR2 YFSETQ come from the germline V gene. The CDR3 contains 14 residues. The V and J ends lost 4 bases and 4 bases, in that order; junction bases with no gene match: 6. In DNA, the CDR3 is TGCGCCAGCAGCCGGACTAGCGTAGGGTACGAGCAGTACTTC. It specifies CASSRTSVGYEQYF.

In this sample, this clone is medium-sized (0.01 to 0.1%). The chain's CDR3 is CASSETRTGVNEQFF. Written as DNA, the CDR3 is TGCGCCAGCAGTGAAACGCGGACAGGGGTCAATGAGCAGTTCTTC. The V call is TRBV10-1, the J call TRBJ2-1; TRBD1 matches 9 bases. The CDR3 spans 15 residues. Germline CDR1 WNHNN, CDR2 SYGVQD (reference sequence). Trimming removed 3 bases from V and 6 bases from J; junction bases left unmatched: 6.

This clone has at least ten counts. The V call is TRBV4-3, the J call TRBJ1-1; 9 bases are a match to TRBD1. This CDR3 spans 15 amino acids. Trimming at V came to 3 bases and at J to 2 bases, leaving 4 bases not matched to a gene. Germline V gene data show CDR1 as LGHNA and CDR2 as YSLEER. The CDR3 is CASSQADRGNTEAFF. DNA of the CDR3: TGCGCCAGCAGCCAGGCGGACAGGGGAAACACTGAAGCTTTCTTT.

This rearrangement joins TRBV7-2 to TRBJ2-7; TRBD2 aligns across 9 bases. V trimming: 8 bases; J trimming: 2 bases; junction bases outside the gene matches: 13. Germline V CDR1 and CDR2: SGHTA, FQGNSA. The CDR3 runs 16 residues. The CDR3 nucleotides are TGTGCCAGCGGGGCTAGCGGGGTGCCCGCCCCCTACGAGCAGTACTTC. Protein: CASGASGVPAPYEQYF. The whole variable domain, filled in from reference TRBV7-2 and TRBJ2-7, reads GAGVSQSPSNKVTEKGKDVELRCDPISGHTALYWYRQSLGQGLEFLIYFQGNSAPDKSGLPSDRFSAERTGGSVSTLTIQRTQQEDSAVYLCASGASGVPAPYEQYFGPGTRLTVT.

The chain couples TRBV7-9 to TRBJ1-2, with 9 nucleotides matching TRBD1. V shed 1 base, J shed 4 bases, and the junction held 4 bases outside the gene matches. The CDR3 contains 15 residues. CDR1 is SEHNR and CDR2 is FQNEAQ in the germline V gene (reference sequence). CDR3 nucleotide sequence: TGTGCCAGCAGCTTAGTCCGGGACAGGGTCTATGGCTACACCTTC. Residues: CASSLVRDRVYGYTF.

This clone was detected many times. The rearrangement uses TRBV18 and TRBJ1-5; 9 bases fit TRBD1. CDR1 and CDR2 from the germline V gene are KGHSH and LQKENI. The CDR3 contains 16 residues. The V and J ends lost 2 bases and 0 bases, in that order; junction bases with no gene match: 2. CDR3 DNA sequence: TGTGCCAGCTCACCAAGGACAGGGGTTAGCAATCAGCCCCAGCATTTT. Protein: CASSPRTGVSNQPQHF.

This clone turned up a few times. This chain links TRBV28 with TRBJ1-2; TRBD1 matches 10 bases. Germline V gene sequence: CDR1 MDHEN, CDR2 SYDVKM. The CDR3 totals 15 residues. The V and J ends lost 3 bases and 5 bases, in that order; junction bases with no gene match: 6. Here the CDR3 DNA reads TGTGCCAGCAGTTTTGGGGACAGGGGAGAATATGGCTACACCTTC. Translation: CASSFGDRGEYGYTF.

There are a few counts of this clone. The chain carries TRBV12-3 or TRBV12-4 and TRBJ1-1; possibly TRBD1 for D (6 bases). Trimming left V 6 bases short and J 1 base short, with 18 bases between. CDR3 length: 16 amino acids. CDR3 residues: CASRKPRTAENTEAFF. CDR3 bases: TGTGCCAGCAGAAAACCTAGGACAGCGGAGAACACTGAAGCTTTCTTT.

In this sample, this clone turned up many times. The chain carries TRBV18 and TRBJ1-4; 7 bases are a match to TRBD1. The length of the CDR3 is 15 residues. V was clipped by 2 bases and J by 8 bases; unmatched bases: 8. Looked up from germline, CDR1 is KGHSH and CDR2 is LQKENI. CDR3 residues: CASSPNEGAWEKLFF. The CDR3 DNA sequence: TGTGCCAGCTCACCAAACGAGGGGGCGTGGGAAAAACTGTTTTTT.

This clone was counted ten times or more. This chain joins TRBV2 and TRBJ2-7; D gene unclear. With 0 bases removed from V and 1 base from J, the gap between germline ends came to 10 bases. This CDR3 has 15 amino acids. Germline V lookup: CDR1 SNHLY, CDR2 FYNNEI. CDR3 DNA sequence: TGTGCCAGCAGTGAAGCGCTGGGCAGATCCTACGAGCAGTACTTC. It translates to CASSEALGRSYEQYF.

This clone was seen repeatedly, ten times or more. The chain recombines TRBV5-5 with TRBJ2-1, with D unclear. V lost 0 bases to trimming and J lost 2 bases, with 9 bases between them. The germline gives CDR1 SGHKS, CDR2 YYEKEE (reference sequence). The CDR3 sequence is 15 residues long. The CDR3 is CASSLEAFTYNEQFF. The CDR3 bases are TGTGCCAGCAGCTTGGAAGCGTTCACCTACAATGAGCAGTTCTTC.

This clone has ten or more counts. The CDR3 DNA follows: TGTGCCAGCATCGACAGGCCGCGTATTGGTCAGCCCCAGCATTTT. The encoded protein is CASIDRPRIGQPQHF. The chain combines TRBV12-3 or TRBV12-4 with TRBJ1-5; maybe TRBD1 (6 bases). The ends were cut back, 7 bases at V and 6 bases at J, with 19 bases in the middle. The CDR3 has 15 amino acids.

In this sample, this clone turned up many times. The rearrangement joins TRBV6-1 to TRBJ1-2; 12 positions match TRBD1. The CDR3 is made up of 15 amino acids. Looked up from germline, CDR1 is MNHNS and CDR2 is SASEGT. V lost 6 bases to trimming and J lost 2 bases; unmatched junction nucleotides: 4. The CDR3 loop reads CASRTGTGGNYGYTF. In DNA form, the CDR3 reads TGTGCCAGCAGAACCGGGACAGGGGGCAACTATGGCTACACCTTC.

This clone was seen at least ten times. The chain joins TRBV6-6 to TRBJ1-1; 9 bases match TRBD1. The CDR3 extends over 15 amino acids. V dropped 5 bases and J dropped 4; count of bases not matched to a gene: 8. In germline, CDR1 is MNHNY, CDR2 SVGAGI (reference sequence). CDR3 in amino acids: CASSPQGAQVTEAFF. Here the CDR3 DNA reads TGTGCCAGCAGTCCACAGGGGGCTCAGGTCACTGAAGCTTTCTTT.

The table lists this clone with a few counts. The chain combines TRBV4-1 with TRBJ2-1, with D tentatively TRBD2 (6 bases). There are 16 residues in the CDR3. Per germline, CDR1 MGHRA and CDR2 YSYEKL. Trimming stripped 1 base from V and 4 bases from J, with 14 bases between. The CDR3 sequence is CASSQVTGLTYNEQFF. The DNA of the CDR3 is TGCGCCAGCAGCCAAGTGACGGGACTTACGTACAATGAGCAGTTCTTC.

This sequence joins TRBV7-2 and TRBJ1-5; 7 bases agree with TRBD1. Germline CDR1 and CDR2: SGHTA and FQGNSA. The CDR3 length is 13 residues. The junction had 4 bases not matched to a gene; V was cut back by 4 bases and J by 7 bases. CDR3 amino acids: CASSYRGGQPQHF. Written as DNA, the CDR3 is TGTGCCAGCAGCTACAGGGGAGGGCAGCCCCAGCATTTT.

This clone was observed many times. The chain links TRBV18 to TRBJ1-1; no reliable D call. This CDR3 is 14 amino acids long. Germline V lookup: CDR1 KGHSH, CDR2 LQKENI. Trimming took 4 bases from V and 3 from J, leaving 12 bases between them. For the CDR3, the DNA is TGTGCCAGCTCACAACCCCGTTTGTACACTGAAGCTTTCTTT. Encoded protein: CASSQPRLYTEAFF.